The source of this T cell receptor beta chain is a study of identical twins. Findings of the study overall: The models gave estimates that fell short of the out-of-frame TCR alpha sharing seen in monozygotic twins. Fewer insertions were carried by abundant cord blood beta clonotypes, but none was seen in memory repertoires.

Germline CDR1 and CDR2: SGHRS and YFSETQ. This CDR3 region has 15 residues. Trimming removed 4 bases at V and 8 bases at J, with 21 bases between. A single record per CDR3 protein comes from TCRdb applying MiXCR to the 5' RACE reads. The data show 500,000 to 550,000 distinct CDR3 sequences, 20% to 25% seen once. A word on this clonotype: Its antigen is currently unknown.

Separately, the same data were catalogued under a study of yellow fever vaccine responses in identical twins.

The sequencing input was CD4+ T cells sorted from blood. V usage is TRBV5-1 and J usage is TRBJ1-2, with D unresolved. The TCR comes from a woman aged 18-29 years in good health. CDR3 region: CASSPGPINSQGYTF. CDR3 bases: TGCGCCAGCAGCCCCGGGCCAATAAATTCCCAGGGCTACACCTTC.